The rows below give T cell receptor beta chains drawn from one sample of a study of shared clonotypes between healthy human individuals. Assay: immunoSEQ multiplex PCR; the TCRdb copy retains only in-frame clones and omits some. Among around 370,000 clones, just over 95% were seen once, and the ten largest hold around 0.3%. Input material: memory CD8+ T cells sorted from blood. Receptors originate from a man aged 25 to 45 in good health. Each CDR3 is given with its conserved first and last residue. The D gene is left open where the match is weak. Only part of the rows carry a size: once, few, many, or a class if the clone is expanded.

clone_size	v_call	j_call	d_call	cdr3_aa	cdr3_nt
.	TRBV5-4	TRBJ2-3	.	CASSDAGASTDTQYF	TGTGCCAGCAGCGATGCAGGTGCTAGCACAGATACGCAGTATTTT
.	TRBV19	TRBJ2-3	TRBD2	CASSIGKGGATDTQYF	TGTGCCAGTAGTATAGGCAAGGGAGGGGCCACAGATACGCAGTATTTT
.	TRBV2	TRBJ2-7	TRBD2	CASSGGGGAHYEQYF	TGTGCCAGCAGTGGGGGGGGAGGGGCCCACTACGAGCAGTACTTC
.	TRBV5-6	TRBJ2-7	TRBD2	CASSLARSGLVFYEQYF	TGTGCCAGCAGCTTGGCCCGGTCAGGACTAGTCTTCTACGAGCAGTACTTC
.	TRBV10-3	TRBJ2-6	.	CAISESSSGANVLTF	TGTGCCATCAGTGAGTCTTCCTCTGGGGCCAACGTCCTGACTTTC
.	TRBV18	TRBJ2-2	TRBD1	CASSRPTGAPNTGELFF	TGTGCCAGCTCACGTCCGACAGGGGCCCCGAACACCGGGGAGCTGTTTTTT
once	TRBV10-3	TRBJ1-2	.	CAISEGLKGQDYGYTF	TGTGCCATCAGTGAGGGTTTGAAAGGGCAGGACTATGGCTACACCTTC
.	TRBV20-1	TRBJ2-7	.	CSASRGVEQYF	TGCAGTGCTAGTCGCGGAGTCGAGCAGTACTTC
once	TRBV29-1	TRBJ2-3	TRBD2	CSVRRGGRDTQYF	TGCAGCGTTCGGCGGGGGGGCAGAGATACGCAGTATTTT
once	TRBV6-1	TRBJ2-3	.	CASSGIADTQYF	TGTGCCAGCAGTGGAATAGCAGATACGCAGTATTTT
.	TRBV9	TRBJ2-2	.	CASSVPWGAGELFF	TGTGCCAGCAGCGTCCCCTGGGGCGCCGGGGAGCTGTTTTTT
.	TRBV23-1	TRBJ2-5	TRBD1	CASSHVDRAYF	TGCGCCAGCAGTCATGTGGACAGGGCATACTTC
once	TRBV5-1	TRBJ2-5	.	CASSLGVHQYF	TGCGCCAGCAGCTTGGGAGTCCACCAGTACTTC
.	TRBV5-1	TRBJ2-2	.	CASSFTQGRTGELFF	TGCGCCAGCAGCTTTACCCAGGGAAGGACCGGGGAGCTGTTTTTT
.	TRBV18	TRBJ2-1	TRBD2	CASSVRLAGYNEQFF	TGTGCCAGCTCGGTTAGACTAGCGGGCTACAATGAGCAGTTCTTC
.	TRBV5-1	TRBJ1-2	.	CASSGGMNYGYTF	TGCGCCAGCAGCGGAGGGATGAACTATGGCTACACCTTC
.	TRBV19	TRBJ2-3	TRBD2	CASSSGSAYTDTQYF	TGTGCCAGTAGTAGCGGGAGTGCGTACACAGATACGCAGTATTTT
.	TRBV28	TRBJ2-7	.	CASSLESYEQYF	TGTGCCAGCAGTCTAGAATCCTACGAGCAGTACTTC
.	TRBV28	TRBJ2-7	.	CASSSATRFTYEQYF	TGTGCCAGCAGCTCTGCGACTCGTTTCACCTACGAGCAGTACTTC
.	TRBV28	TRBJ2-2	TRBD2	CASRWMGLEGAGELFF	TGTGCCAGCAGATGGATGGGACTAGAGGGTGCCGGGGAGCTGTTTTTT
.	TRBV7-9	TRBJ2-5	TRBD2	CASSRPTSGEETQYF	TGTGCCAGCAGCCGCCCGACTAGCGGGGAAGAGACCCAGTACTTC
.	TRBV5-5	TRBJ2-1	TRBD2	CASSPEWRTSGRNEQFF	TGTGCCAGCAGCCCTGAGTGGAGGACTAGCGGGAGGAATGAGCAGTTCTTC
.	TRBV5-4	TRBJ2-7	TRBD1	CASSGQGVPYEQYF	TGTGCCAGCAGCGGACAGGGGGTCCCCTACGAGCAGTACTTC
once	TRBV5-1	TRBJ2-3	.	CASSLDGGSTDTQYF	TGCGCCAGCAGCTTGGATGGGGGGAGCACAGATACGCAGTATTTT
.	TRBV6-1	TRBJ1-4	.	CASRPGGPTNEKLFF	TGTGCCAGCAGGCCGGGGGGCCCCACTAATGAAAAACTGTTTTTT
.	TRBV25-1	TRBJ1-2	.	CASSVRPYYGYTF	TGTGCCAGCAGTGTCAGGCCCTACTATGGCTACACCTTC
.	TRBV10-3	TRBJ1-4	.	CAISEGTPEKLFF	TGTGCCATCAGTGAGGGGACACCTGAAAAACTGTTTTTT
.	TRBV5-1	TRBJ2-3	.	CASSLAKGSTDTQYF	TGCGCCAGCAGCTTGGCCAAGGGTAGCACAGATACGCAGTATTTT